These 18 T cell receptor beta chains were all obtained from the same sample, sequenced in a study of T cell changes during pregnancy in multiple sclerosis. The assay was immunoSEQ multiplex PCR, and TCRdb's table has in-frame clones only and misses some. The sample contains approximately 42,000 clones, 80% to 90% of which appear only once. The input for sequencing was CD4+ T cells from peripheral blood mononuclear cells, taken before pregnancy. All receptors derive from a female donor with multiple sclerosis, enrolled in a pregnancy study.

The gene calls are TRBV5-1 and TRBJ2-1; no clear D gene. This CDR3 comprises 11 residues. V lost 4 bases to trimming and J lost 9 bases, with 8 bases between them. Germline V gives CDR1 SGHRS, CDR2 YFSETQ. The CDR3 here is CASSPASEQFF. The CDR3 nucleotides read TGCGCCAGCAGCCCGGCTAGTGAGCAGTTCTTC.

The J gene is TRBJ2-2, the V gene TRBV7-9, with a tentative D call TRBD1 (6 bases). Trimming took off 6 bases at V and 5 bases at J, with 22 bases between the two ends. Germline-derived CDR1 and CDR2 are SEHNR and FQNEAQ (reference sequence). The CDR3 runs 17 residues. The CDR3 loop reads CASRPPFRQARTGELFF. CDR3 nucleotide sequence: TGTGCCAGCAGACCTCCTTTCCGACAGGCTAGAACCGGGGAGCTGTTTTTT.

This clone was recorded once. This chain uses TRBV2 with TRBJ2-6, with D hard to call. Germline V gene sequence: CDR1 SNHLY, CDR2 FYNNEI. Trimming shortened V by 3 bases and J by 2 bases, and 8 bases separated the two germline ends. This CDR3 contains 15 residues. The CDR3 sequence is CASSESFPGANVLTF. The CDR3 nucleotides read TGTGCCAGCAGTGAGAGTTTCCCTGGGGCCAACGTCCTGACTTTC.

The genes are TRBV6-5 and TRBJ2-1, with D possibly matching TRBD2 (6 bases). CDR1 and CDR2 (germline): MNHEY, SVGAGI. The CDR3 loop spans 15 amino acids. V shed 0 bases and J shed 8 bases, with 14 bases lying between them. CDR3 DNA: TGTGCCAGCAGTTACTCGAATAGGGACTCCTATGAGCAGTTCTTC. Translated: CASSYSNRDSYEQFF.

This clone appeared a single time. The chain joins TRBV5-4 to TRBJ2-3; the match to TRBD2 covers 11 bases. The CDR3 has 14 residues. CDR1 is SGHNT and CDR2 is YYREEE in the germline V gene (reference sequence). Unmatched junction bases numbered 2, after V lost 5 bases and J lost 3 bases. CDR3 residues: CASSTSGSTDTQYF. CDR3 sequence (DNA): TGTGCCAGCAGTACTAGCGGGAGTACAGATACGCAGTATTTT.

J is TRBJ1-1 and V is TRBV21-1; no DNA check was done on the table's D call, TRBD1. TRBV21-1 is designated a pseudogene. The length of the CDR3 is 14 residues. The CDR3 bases are TGTGCCAGCAGCGTACGGGACAGGAACACTGAAGCTTTCTTT. Translating it yields CASSVRDRNTEAFF.

This clone was seen a few times. This sequence joins TRBV7-8 and TRBJ1-4; 9 nucleotides match TRBD1. V lost 4 bases, J lost 8 bases, and 5 bases stayed unmatched. This CDR3 has 14 amino acids. CDR1 is SGHVS, CDR2 FQNEAQ, per germline. The DNA of the CDR3 is TGTGCCAGCAGCTCCGGGACAGGGTGGGAAAAACTGTTTTTT. Amino acid sequence: CASSSGTGWEKLFF. The complete variable domain, with remaining parts taken from reference TRBV7-8 and TRBJ1-4, reads GAGVSQSPRYKVAKRGQDVALRCDPISGHVSLFWYQQALGQGPEFLTYFQNEAQLDKSGLPSDRFFAERPEGSVSTLKIQRTQQEDSAVYLCASSSGTGWEKLFFGSGTQLSVL.

This rearrangement joins TRBV30 to TRBJ2-5, with D uncertain. Trimming removed 4 bases from V and 4 bases from J, with 7 bases in between. The CDR3 loop spans 11 amino acids. Germline V gives CDR1 GTSNPN, CDR2 SVGIG (reference sequence). CDR3 residues: CAWTTLETQYF. CDR3 DNA sequence: TGTGCCTGGACCACTTTAGAGACCCAGTACTTC.

The chain has TRBV9 and TRBJ1-2; possible D gene TRBD1, 6 bases. V was pared by 0 bases and J by 5 bases, with 20 bases between. The CDR3 runs to 17 residues. Germline CDR1 SGDLS, CDR2 YYNGEE. In DNA form, the CDR3 reads TGTGCCAGCAGCGTAGACGGGATTGGGGGGGCTCGGTATGGCTACACCTTC. The encoded protein is CASSVDGIGGARYGYTF.

This clone was seen only a few times. The CDR3 region has the DNA TGTGCCACCACTTACCGGACAGGGGCTTTCACTGAAGCTTTCTTT. Translating it yields CATTYRTGAFTEAFF. The rearrangement links TRBV19 to TRBJ1-1; 9 bases map to TRBD1. Germline loops: CDR1 LNHDA, CDR2 SQIVND (reference sequence). CDR3 length equals 15 residues. Germline trimming cut 10 bases from V and 4 bases from J; bases unmatched to any gene: 13.

CDR3 in DNA: TGCGCCAGCAGTGAGGCGACTAGCGGGAATCCCTACGAGCAGTACTTC. It translates to CASSEATSGNPYEQYF. The rearrangement uses TRBV10-1 and TRBJ2-7, with 11 bases aligning to TRBD2. This CDR3 spans 16 amino acids. V lost 2 bases, J lost 2 bases, and 5 bases stayed unmatched. Germline V CDR1 and CDR2: WNHNN, SYGVQD (reference sequence).

The chain carries TRBV19 and TRBJ1-2, with D perhaps matching TRBD1 (5 bases). V lost 6 bases to trimming and J lost 3 bases, with 14 bases between them. CDR3 length: 14 residues. Germline V gene sequence: CDR1 LNHDA, CDR2 SQIVND (reference sequence). CDR3 nucleotide sequence: TGTGCCAGTAGCCCTGAACAGGCGTACTATGGCTACACCTTC. This gives the protein CASSPEQAYYGYTF.

V gene TRBV29-1 combines with J gene TRBJ1-2; the D gene is possibly TRBD1 (5 bases). The germline V and J ends were trimmed by 6 bases and 8 bases, with 19 bases remaining between them. The CDR3 has 13 residues. Per the germline V gene, CDR1 is SQVTM and CDR2 is ANQGSEA. The CDR3 is CSVPQAGRGGYTF. The CDR3 bases are TGCAGCGTCCCACAGGCCGGAAGGGGAGGCTACACCTTC. Filled out from reference TRBV29-1 and TRBJ1-2, the complete variable domain reads SAVISQKPSRDICQRGTSLTIQCQVDSQVTMMFWYRQQPGQSLTLIATANQGSEATYESGFVIDKFPISRPNLTFSTLTVSNMSPEDSSIYLCSVPQAGRGGYTFGSGTRLTVV.

The V and J genes are TRBV7-2 and TRBJ1-1, with 7 bases fitting TRBD1. The germline gives CDR1 SGHTA, CDR2 FQGNSA. V dropped 7 bases and J dropped 1; count of bases not matched to a gene: 3. There are 13 residues in the CDR3. The CDR3 region has the DNA TGTGCCAGCAACAGACAGGGGAACACTGAAGCTTTCTTT. This gives the protein CASNRQGNTEAFF.

The chain has TRBV2 and TRBJ1-5; possibly TRBD1 for D (6 bases). This CDR3 spans 14 amino acids. The V end lost 6 bases, the J end lost 7 bases, and 16 bases lay between the germline ends. Germline CDR1 is SNHLY and CDR2 is FYNNEI. The CDR3 sequence: CASSEQGQGQPQHF. CDR3 bases: TGTGCCAGCAGCGAACAGGGTCAAGGACAGCCCCAGCATTTT.

The J gene is TRBJ2-2, the V gene TRBV6-1; TRBD2 matches at 7 bases. CDR3 size: 15 residues. Germline assignment: CDR1 MNHNS and CDR2 SASEGT. Losses at the gene ends were 7 bases for V and 3 bases for J; bases not matched to a gene: 8. The CDR3 here is CASNPSSGHTGELFF. DNA of the CDR3: TGTGCCAGCAACCCTTCTAGCGGACACACCGGGGAGCTGTTTTTT.

The rearrangement links TRBV6-6 to TRBJ2-3; a weak D match, TRBD2 (5 bases). The CDR3 consists of 14 residues. The germline gives CDR1 MNHNY, CDR2 SVGAGI (reference sequence). V lost 6 bases, J lost 2 bases, and 12 bases lay in between. The CDR3 loop is CASSRGANTDTQYF. The CDR3 nucleotides are TGTGCCAGCAGCCGGGGAGCCAACACAGATACGCAGTATTTT.

V and J are TRBV19 and TRBJ1-1, with D maybe TRBD1 (5 bases). The CDR3 is 17 amino acids. Germline V gene data show CDR1 as LNHDA and CDR2 as SQIVND (reference sequence). V lost 0 bases and J lost 1, with 15 bases in between. For the CDR3, the DNA is TGTGCCAGTAGTATAGACCACGACAGTACGTGGAACACTGAAGCTTTCTTT. This translates into CASSIDHDSTWNTEAFF.